This T cell receptor beta chain came from a study of T cells in Graves' hyperthyroidism and ophthalmopathy. Points from the study as a whole: Ophthalmopathy onset followed model prediction by a median approximately 5.9 months.

A few counts support this clonotype. Antigen specificity is unknown. Sequence at one end of the junction differs from germline and may be a read error. Clinical symptoms, serum thyroxine and TRAb, thyroid ultrasound and orbital computed tomography were used for the diagnoses. RNA transcripts gave rise to amplified TCR beta CDR3 regions. When the TCR CDR3 underwent first-round RT-PCR, the HTBI primer set was used. TCRdb reanalysed the multiplex PCR reads using MiXCR and keeps one entry per CDR3 protein. The sample holds roughly 800,000 distinct CDR3 sequences, over 35% seen once. Material: blood. This TCR was sampled from a man between 18 and 29 years old with Graves' hyperthyroidism.

The CDR3 region is CASSQGPGVYEQYF. CDR3 nucleotides: TGCGCCAGCAGCCAAGGGCCAGGGGTCTACGAGCAGTACTTC. The J gene is TRBJ2-7, the V gene TRBV7-9, with a possible D match to TRBD1 (6 bases). Germline-derived CDR1 and CDR2 are SEHNR and FQNEAQ (reference sequence). The CDR3 sequence is 14 residues long.